The 9 T cell receptor beta chains below come from one sample, sequenced in a study of T cell responses to AZD1222 COVID-19 vaccine. Repertoires were generated with immunoSEQ multiplex PCR, while TCRdb's copy carries only in-frame clones and drops some. The table has 75,000 to 100,000 clones, approximately 90% seen once. The sequencing here drew on peripheral blood, taken 28 days after the second AZD1222 dose. These receptors were taken from an adult who received the AZD1222 COVID-19 vaccine.

V gene TRBV3-1 (or the pseudogene TRBV3-2) combines with J gene TRBJ1-5; maybe TRBD1 (5 bases). V lost 0 bases and J 6 bases, leaving 9 bases between the germline ends. There are 14 residues in the CDR3. Germline V gene lookup returns CDR1 LGHDT and CDR2 YNNKEL (reference sequence). As DNA, the CDR3 is TGTGCCAGCAGCCAAGATAGGAGGGGTCAGCCCCAGCATTTT. Residues: CASSQDRRGQPQHF.

The chain links TRBV2 to TRBJ1-6; D possibly corresponds to TRBD1 (5 bases). The CDR3 loop spans 14 amino acids. V dropped 3 bases and J dropped 10 bases, with 13 bases sitting between them. CDR1 is SNHLY, CDR2 FYNNEI, per germline. CDR3 sequence reads: CASSEETGRSPLHF. The DNA for the CDR3 is TGTGCCAGCAGTGAGGAGACGGGGCGGTCACCCCTCCACTTT.

The V and J genes are TRBV5-1 and TRBJ1-1; D is unclear. V lost 3 bases and J 4 bases, leaving 16 bases between the germline ends. Looked up from germline, CDR1 is SGHRS and CDR2 is YFSETQ. This CDR3 region has 15 residues. CDR3 bases: TGCGCCAGCAGCTACTCTGCAGAGCTGGGCACTGAAGCTTTCTTT. Translating it yields CASSYSAELGTEAFF. The full variable domain, rest sourced from reference TRBV5-1 and TRBJ1-1, is KAGVTQTPRYLIKTRGQQVTLSCSPISGHRSVSWYQQTPGQGLQFLFEYFSETQRNKGNFPGRFSGRQFSNSRSEMNVSTLELGDSALYLCASSYSAELGTEAFFGQGTRLTVV.

Comment on this clone: At the DNA level, this CDR3 is encoded by other sequences in the same sample as well. The chain is built from TRBV7-9 and TRBJ1-2; D remains ambiguous. The CDR3 extends over 12 amino acids. Trimming cost V 1 base and J 3 bases, with 3 bases left between them. Germline V CDR1 and CDR2: SEHNR, FQNEAQ (reference sequence). The CDR3 region has the DNA TGTGCCAGCAGCTTAGGAGACTATGGCTACACCTTC. Translated, it gives CASSLGDYGYTF.

Of note for this clone: Other DNA sequences in this sample translate to the same CDR3. J is TRBJ1-2 and V is TRBV9, with a possible D match to TRBD1 (5 bases). The CDR3 length is 12 residues. Looked up from germline, CDR1 is SGDLS and CDR2 is YYNGEE. Trimming shortened V by 1 base and J by 5 bases, and 6 bases separated the two germline ends. The CDR3 is CASSVQGYGYTF. CDR3 DNA sequence: TGTGCCAGCAGCGTACAGGGATATGGCTACACCTTC.

The chain has TRBV18 and TRBJ1-1; 7 positions match TRBD1. This CDR3 is 16 amino acids long. The V gene end was trimmed by 3 bases and the J gene end by 2 bases; junction bases not matched to a gene: 9. Germline CDR1 is KGHSH and CDR2 is LQKENI. CDR3 DNA sequence: TGTGCCAGCTCACCCAGATCCGACAGGGCAAACACTGAAGCTTTCTTT. Protein product: CASSPRSDRANTEAFF. The complete variable domain, with remaining parts taken from reference TRBV18 and TRBJ1-1, reads NAGVMQNPRHLVRRRGQEARLRCSPMKGHSHVYWYRQLPEEGLKFMVYLQKENIIDESGMPKERFSAEFPKEGPSILRIQQVVRGDSAAYFCASSPRSDRANTEAFFGQGTRLTVV.

The count of this clone is one. The chain recombines TRBV4-2 with TRBJ2-3, with D perhaps TRBD1 (6 bases). V lost 0 bases and J lost 1, with 11 bases in between. Germline values: CDR1 LGHNA, CDR2 YNFKEQ. This CDR3 spans 16 amino acids. CDR3 in DNA: TGTGCCAGCAGCCAAGAGGTGAGACAGGGCACAGATACGCAGTATTTT. As protein: CASSQEVRQGTDTQYF.

The rearrangement uses TRBV4-3 and TRBJ2-1, with D possibly matching TRBD2 (5 bases). In germline, CDR1 is LGHNA, CDR2 YSLEER. V lost 3 bases and J 6 bases, leaving 18 bases between the germline ends. The CDR3 runs 16 residues. The DNA of the CDR3 is TGCGCCAGCAGCCAGAGACGGGGATTATCAGGCAATGAGCAGTTCTTC. It yields the protein CASSQRRGLSGNEQFF.

The chain recombines TRBV5-1 with TRBJ1-1; no reliable D call. Trimming pared 0 bases from V and 0 bases from J, leaving 9 bases between. Per germline, CDR1 SGHRS and CDR2 YFSETQ. The CDR3 is 15 residues long. CDR3 sequence reads: CASSLGYRMNTEAFF. The CDR3 bases are TGCGCCAGCAGCTTGGGATACAGAATGAACACTGAAGCTTTCTTT.